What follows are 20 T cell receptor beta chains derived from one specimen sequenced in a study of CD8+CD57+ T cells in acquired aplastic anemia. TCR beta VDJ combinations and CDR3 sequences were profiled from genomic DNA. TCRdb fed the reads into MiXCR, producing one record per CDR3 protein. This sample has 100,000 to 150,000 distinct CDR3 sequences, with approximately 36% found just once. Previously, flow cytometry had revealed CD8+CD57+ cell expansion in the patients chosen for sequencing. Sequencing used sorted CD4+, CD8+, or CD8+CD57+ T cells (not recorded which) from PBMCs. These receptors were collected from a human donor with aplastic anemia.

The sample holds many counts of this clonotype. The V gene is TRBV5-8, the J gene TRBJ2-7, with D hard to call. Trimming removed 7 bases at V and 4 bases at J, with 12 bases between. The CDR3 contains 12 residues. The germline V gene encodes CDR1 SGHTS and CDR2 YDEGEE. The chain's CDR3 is CASAISRYEQYF. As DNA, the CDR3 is TGTGCCAGCGCTATATCGAGATACGAGCAGTACTTC.

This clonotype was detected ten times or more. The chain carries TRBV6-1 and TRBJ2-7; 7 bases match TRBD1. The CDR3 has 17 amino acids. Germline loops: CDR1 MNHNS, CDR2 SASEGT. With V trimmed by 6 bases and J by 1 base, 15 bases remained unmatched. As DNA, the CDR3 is TGTGCCAGCAGCCTAAGACAGGGTTTGGGTACGTCCTACGAGCAGTACGTC. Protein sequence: CASSLRQGLGTSYEQYV.

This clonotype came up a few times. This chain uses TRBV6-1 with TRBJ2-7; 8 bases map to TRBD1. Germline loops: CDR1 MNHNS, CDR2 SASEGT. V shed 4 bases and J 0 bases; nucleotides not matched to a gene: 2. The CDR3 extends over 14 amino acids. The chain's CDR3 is CASSADRASYEQYV. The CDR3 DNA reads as TGTGCCAGCAGTGCGGACAGGGCCTCCTACGAGCAGTACGTC.

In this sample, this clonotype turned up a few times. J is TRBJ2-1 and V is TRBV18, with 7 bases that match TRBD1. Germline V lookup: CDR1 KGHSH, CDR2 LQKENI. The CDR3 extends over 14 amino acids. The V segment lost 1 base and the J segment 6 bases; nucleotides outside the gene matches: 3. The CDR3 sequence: CASSPQSGGNEQFF. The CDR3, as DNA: TGTGCCAGCTCACCACAGTCAGGGGGCAATGAGCAGTTCTTC.

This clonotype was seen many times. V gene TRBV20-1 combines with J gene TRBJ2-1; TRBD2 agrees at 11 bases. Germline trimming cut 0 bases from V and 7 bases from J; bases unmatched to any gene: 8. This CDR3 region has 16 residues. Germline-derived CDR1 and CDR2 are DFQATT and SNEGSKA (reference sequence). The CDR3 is CSARDLVTSGVNEQFF. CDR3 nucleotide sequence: TGCAGTGCTAGAGATCTCGTGACTAGCGGGGTAAATGAGCAGTTCTTC.

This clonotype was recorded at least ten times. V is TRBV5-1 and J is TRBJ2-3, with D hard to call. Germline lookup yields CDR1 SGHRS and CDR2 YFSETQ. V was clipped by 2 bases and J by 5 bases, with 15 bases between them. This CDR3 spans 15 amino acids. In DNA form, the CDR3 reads TGCGCCAGCAGCTTTGTCTCCATGGGCGGAGATACGCAGTATTTT. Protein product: CASSFVSMGGDTQYF.

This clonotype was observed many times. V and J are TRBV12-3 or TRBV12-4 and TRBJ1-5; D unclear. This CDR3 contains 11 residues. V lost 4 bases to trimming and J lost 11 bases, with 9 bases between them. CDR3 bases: TGTGCCAGCAGTTCCCAGAGGACCCAGCATTTT. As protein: CASSSQRTQHF.

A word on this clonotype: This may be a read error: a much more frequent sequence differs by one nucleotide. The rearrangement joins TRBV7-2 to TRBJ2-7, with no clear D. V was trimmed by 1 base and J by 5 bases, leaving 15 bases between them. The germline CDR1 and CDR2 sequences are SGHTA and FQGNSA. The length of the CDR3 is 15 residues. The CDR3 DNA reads TGTGCCAGCAGCTTAGTTGGGCTAGGCTGGAACGAGCAGTACTTC. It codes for CASSLVGLGWNEQYF.

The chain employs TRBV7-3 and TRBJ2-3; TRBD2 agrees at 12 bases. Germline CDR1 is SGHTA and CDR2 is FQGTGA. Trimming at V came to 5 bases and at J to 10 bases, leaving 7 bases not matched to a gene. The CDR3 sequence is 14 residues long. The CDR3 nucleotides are TGTGCCAGCAGCACCCCTAGCGGGGGGGCTCCGCAGTATTTT. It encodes CASSTPSGGAPQYF.

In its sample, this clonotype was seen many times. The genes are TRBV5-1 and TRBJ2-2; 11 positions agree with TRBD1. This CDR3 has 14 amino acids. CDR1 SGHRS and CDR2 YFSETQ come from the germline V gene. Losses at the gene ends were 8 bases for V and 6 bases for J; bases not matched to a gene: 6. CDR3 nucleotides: TGCGCCAGTACCGGGACAGGGGGAGCCGGGGAGCTGTTTTTT. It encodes CASTGTGGAGELFF.

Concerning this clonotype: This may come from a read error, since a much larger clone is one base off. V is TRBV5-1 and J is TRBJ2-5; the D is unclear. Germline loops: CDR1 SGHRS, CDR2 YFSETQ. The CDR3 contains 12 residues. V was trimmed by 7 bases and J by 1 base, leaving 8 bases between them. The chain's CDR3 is CASGSTQETQYF. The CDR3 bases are TGCGCCAGCGGCTCTACCCAAGAGACCCAGTACTTC.

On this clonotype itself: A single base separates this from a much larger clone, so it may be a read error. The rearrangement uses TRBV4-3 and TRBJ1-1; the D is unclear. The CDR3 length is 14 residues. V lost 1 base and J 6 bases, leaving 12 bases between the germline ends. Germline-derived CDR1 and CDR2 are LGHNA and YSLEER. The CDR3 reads CASSQGEPGAEAFF. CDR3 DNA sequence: TGCGCCAGCAGCCAAGGGGAGCCAGGAGCTGAAGCTTTCTTT.

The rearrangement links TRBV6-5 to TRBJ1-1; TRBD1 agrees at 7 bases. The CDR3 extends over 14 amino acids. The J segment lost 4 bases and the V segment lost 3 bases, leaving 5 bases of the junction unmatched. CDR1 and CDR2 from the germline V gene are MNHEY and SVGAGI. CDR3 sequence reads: CASSYDRVPTEAFF. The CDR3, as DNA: TGTGCCAGCAGTTATGACAGGGTCCCCACTGAAGCTTTCTTT.

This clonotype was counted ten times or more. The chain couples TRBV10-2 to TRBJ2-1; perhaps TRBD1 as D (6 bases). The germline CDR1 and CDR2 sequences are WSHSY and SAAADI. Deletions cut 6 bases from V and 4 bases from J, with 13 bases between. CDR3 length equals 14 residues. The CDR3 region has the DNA TGCGCCAGCAGAGGGACACGCACTTACAATGAGCAGTTCTTC. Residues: CASRGTRTYNEQFF.

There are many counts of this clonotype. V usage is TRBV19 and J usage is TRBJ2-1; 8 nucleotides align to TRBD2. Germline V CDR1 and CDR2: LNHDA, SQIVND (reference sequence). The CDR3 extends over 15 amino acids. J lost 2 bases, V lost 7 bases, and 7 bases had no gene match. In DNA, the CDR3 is TGTGCCAGTACCGCCACGGGGGGGGCCTACAATGAGCAGTTCTTC. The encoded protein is CASTATGGAYNEQFF. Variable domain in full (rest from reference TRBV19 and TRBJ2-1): DGGITQSPKYLFRKEGQNVTLSCEQNLNHDAMYWYRQDPGQGLRLIYYSQIVNDFQKGDIAEGYSVSREKKESFPLTVTSAQKNPTAFYLCASTATGGAYNEQFFGPGTRLTVL.

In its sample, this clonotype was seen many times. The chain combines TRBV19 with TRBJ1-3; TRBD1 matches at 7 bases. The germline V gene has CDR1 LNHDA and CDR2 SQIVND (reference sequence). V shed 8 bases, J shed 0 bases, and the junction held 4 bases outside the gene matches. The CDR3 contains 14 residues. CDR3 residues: CASSQGVSGNTIYF. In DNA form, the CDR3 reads TGTGCCAGTTCTCAGGGGGTCTCTGGAAACACCATATATTTT.

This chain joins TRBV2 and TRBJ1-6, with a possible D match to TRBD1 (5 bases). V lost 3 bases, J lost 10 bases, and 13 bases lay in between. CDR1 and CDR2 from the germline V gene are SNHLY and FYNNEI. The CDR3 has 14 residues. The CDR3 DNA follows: TGTGCCAGCAGTGATCCCAAGGGGAGCTCACCCCTCCACTTT. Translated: CASSDPKGSSPLHF.

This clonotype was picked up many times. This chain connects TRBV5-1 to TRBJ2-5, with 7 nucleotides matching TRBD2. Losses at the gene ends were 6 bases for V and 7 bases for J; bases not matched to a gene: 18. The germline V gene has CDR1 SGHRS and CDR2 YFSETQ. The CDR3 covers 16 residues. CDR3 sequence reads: CASKRVAGLPEGTQYF. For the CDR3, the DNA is TGCGCCAGCAAACGGGTAGCGGGCCTACCCGAAGGGACCCAGTACTTC.

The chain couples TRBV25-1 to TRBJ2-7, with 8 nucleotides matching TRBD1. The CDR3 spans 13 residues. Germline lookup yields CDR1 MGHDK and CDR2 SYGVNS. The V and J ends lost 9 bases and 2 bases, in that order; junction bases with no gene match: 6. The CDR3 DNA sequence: TGTGCCAGTGGGGGGACAGGTACCTACGAGCAGTACTTC. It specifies CASGGTGTYEQYF.

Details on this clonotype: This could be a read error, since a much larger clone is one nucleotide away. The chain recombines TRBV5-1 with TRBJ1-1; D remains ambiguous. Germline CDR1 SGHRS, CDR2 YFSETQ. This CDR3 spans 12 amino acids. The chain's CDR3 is CASSLDFTEALF. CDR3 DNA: TGCGCCAGCAGCTTGGACTTCACTGAAGCTCTCTTT.